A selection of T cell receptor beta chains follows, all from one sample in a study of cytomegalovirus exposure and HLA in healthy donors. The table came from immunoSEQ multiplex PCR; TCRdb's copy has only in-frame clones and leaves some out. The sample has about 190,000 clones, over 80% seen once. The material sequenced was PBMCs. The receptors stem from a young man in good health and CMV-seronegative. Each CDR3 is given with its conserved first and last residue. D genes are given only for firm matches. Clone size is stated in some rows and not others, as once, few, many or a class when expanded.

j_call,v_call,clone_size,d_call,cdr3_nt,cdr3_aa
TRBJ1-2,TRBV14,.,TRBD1,TGTGCCAGCAGCCGGGACAGGATTAACTATGGCTACACCTTC,CASSRDRINYGYTF
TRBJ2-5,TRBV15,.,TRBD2,TGTGCCACCAGCAGAGAACTAGCGGGGGCCGGAGAGACCCAGTACTTC,CATSRELAGAGETQYF
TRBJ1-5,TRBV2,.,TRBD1,TGTGCCAGCAGTGAAGGCAGGGGGAATGTCTATAGCAATCAGCCCCAGCATTTT,CASSEGRGNVYSNQPQHF
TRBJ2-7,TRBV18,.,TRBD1,TGTGCCAGCTCACAAGGGCACAGGGGGCTGGAGGAGCAGTACTTC,CASSQGHRGLEEQYF
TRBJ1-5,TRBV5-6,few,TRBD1,TGTGCCAGCAGTTTTACAGGGGGCCCCTATAGCAATCAGCCCCAGCATTTT,CASSFTGGPYSNQPQHF
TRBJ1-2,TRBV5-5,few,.,TGTGCCAGCAGCTTAGTGGACAGTGGGGTTGGTGGCTACACCTTC,CASSLVDSGVGGYTF
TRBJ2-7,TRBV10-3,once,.,TGTGCCATCGGGCCTATGGACAACGAGCAGTACTTC,CAIGPMDNEQYF
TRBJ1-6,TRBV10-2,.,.,TGCGCCAGCAGGCCAGGGCGAAATTCACCCCTCCACTTT,CASRPGRNSPLHF
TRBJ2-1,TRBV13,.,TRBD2,TGTGCCAGCAGCAGAATAGCGGGAGGGTTCTCCTACAATGAGCAGTTCTTC,CASSRIAGGFSYNEQFF
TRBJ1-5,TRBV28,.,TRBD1,TGTGCCAGCAGCCCGGGACAGTACAATCAGCCCCAGCATTTT,CASSPGQYNQPQHF
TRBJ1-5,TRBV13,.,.,TGTGCCAGCAGCTTAGGCCTCTCCGAGGGTTTTAGCAATCAGCCCCAGCATTTT,CASSLGLSEGFSNQPQHF
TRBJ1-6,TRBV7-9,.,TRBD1,TGTGCCAGCAGCTCAAGACAGGGCTATAATTCACCCCTCCACTTT,CASSSRQGYNSPLHF
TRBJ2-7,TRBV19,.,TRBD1,TGTGCCAGTAGCTGGGACAGGAGCTACGAGCAGTACTTC,CASSWDRSYEQYF
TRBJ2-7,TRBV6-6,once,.,TGTGCCAGCAGCTCCACCGTGGCCTCAGGGACCTACGAGCAGTACTTC,CASSSTVASGTYEQYF
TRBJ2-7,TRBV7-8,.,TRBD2,TGTGCCAGCAGCTCCGTCCTGGGGGGAGGGCACACCTCCTACGAGCAGTACTTC,CASSSVLGGGHTSYEQYF
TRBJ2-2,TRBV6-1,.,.,TGTGCCAGCAGCTACAGGGAGGGCACCGGGGAGCTGTTTTTT,CASSYREGTGELFF
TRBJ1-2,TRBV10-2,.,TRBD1,TGCGCCAGCAGTGAGTCGACAGGGAGGTATGGCTACACCTTC,CASSESTGRYGYTF
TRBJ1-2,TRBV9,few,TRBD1,TGTGCCAGCAGCGTAGTGGACAGGTCGGATGGCTACACCTTC,CASSVVDRSDGYTF
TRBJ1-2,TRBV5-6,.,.,TGTGCCAGCAGCTTCATCTCAACAGGCGTTGTTGGCGGCTACACCTTC,CASSFISTGVVGGYTF
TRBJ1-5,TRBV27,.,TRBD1,TGTGCCAGCAGGCTTACCGGGACAGGGCAGGGGCAGCCCCAGCATTTT,CASRLTGTGQGQPQHF
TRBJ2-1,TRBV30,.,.,TGTGCCTGGAATCGGAGGCTCTCCTACAATGAGCAGTTCTTC,CAWNRRLSYNEQFF
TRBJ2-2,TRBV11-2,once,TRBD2,TGTGCCAGCAGCTTGGCTAGCGGGGCCGGGGAGCTGTTTTTT,CASSLASGAGELFF
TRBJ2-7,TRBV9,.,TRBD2,TGTGCCAGCAGCGTAGCTAGTAGCGGGAGCTACGAGCAGTACTTC,CASSVASSGSYEQYF